These 20 T cell receptor beta chains share one sample of origin, sequenced in a study of blood T cell repertoires in COVID-19. TCRdb's table, derived via immunoSEQ multiplex PCR, lists solely in-frame clones and lacks some. This sample has approximately 300,000 clones, with roughly nine tenths found just once. Sequenced sample: PBMCs or T cells enriched from blood (not recorded which). Receptors originate from a woman aged 25 to 39 who had been exposed to COVID-19.

The rearrangement links TRBV15 to TRBJ1-4; 7 bases are a match to TRBD1. This CDR3 contains 15 residues. Germline loops: CDR1 LNHNV, CDR2 YYDKDF (reference sequence). With 1 base clipped from V and 5 bases from J, the junction kept 4 bases outside the gene matches. The DNA for the CDR3 is TGTGCCACCAGCAGAGTGGCAGGGGGGAATGAAAAACTGTTTTTT. This gives the protein CATSRVAGGNEKLFF.

The CDR3 region has the DNA TGTGCCAGCACCCAGACAGGGGGCGGTGAGCAGTTCTTC. This encodes CASTQTGGGEQFF. The rearrangement joins TRBV6-5 to TRBJ2-1; 10 nucleotides agree with TRBD1. Trimming removed 7 bases from V and 9 bases from J; junction bases left unmatched: 6. The CDR3 runs 13 residues. In germline, CDR1 is MNHEY, CDR2 SVGAGI.

V usage is TRBV2 and J usage is TRBJ2-1; TRBD2 aligns across 14 bases. The CDR3 covers 16 residues. V trimming: 10 bases; J trimming: 9 bases; junction bases outside the gene matches: 14. Germline V lookup: CDR1 SNHLY, CDR2 FYNNEI. Here the CDR3 DNA reads TGTGCCACCCAAACGGATTCCGGGACTAGCGGGGGTGAGCAGTTCTTC. It translates to CATQTDSGTSGGEQFF.

The V call is TRBV3-1 (or the pseudogene TRBV3-2), the J call TRBJ2-7, with unresolved D. V dropped 2 bases and J dropped 3 bases, with 8 bases sitting between them. The CDR3 covers 13 residues. The germline CDR1 and CDR2 sequences are LGHDT and YNNKEL (reference sequence). The CDR3 DNA is TGTGCCAGCAGCCAATCGTCTTACTACGAGCAGTACTTC. This encodes CASSQSSYYEQYF.

The genes are TRBV10-2 and TRBJ2-7; tentatively, D is TRBD2 (6 bases). The germline CDR1 and CDR2 sequences are WSHSY and SAAADI. This CDR3 is built from 13 residues. V was trimmed by 10 bases and J by 6 bases, leaving 19 bases between them. The CDR3 reads CATSGLRPSEQYF. Here the CDR3 DNA reads TGCGCCACCTCGGGACTGAGGCCCAGCGAGCAGTACTTC.

The chain links TRBV12-5 to TRBJ1-2, with D possibly TRBD1 on 6 matching bases. The CDR3 is made up of 17 amino acids. Germline V gives CDR1 LGHNT, CDR2 FRNRAP. The V gene lost 2 bases and the J gene lost 3 bases, with 19 bases spanning the gap. CDR3 in amino acids: CASGLRQGQGRYYGYTF. DNA of the CDR3: TGTGCTAGTGGTTTGCGGCAGGGGCAAGGACGCTACTATGGCTACACCTTC. Complete variable domain (other parts from reference TRBV12-5 and TRBJ1-2): DARVTQTPRHKVTEMGQEVTMRCQPILGHNTVFWYRQTMMQGLELLAYFRNRAPLDDSGMPKDRFSAEMPDATLATLKIQPSEPRDSAVYFCASGLRQGQGRYYGYTFGSGTRLTVV.

This clone was seen ten or more times. Other nucleotide sequences from this sample produce the same CDR3. The chain carries TRBV6-5 and TRBJ2-2; D is unresolved. V lost 2 bases and J lost 5, with 9 bases in between. The CDR3 covers 14 residues. Germline V gene lookup returns CDR1 MNHEY and CDR2 SVGAGI. The CDR3 nucleotides are TGTGCCAGCAGTTACGACTCCGGGACCGGGGAGCTGTTTTTT. Translated, it gives CASSYDSGTGELFF.

This chain uses TRBV11-1 with TRBJ2-5; D might be TRBD1 (6 bases). V was clipped by 1 base and J by 5 bases, with 8 bases between them. The germline gives CDR1 SGHAT, CDR2 FQDESV (reference sequence). The CDR3 runs 13 residues. CDR3: CASSLGTVETQYF. CDR3 DNA: TGTGCCAGCAGCTTAGGGACAGTCGAGACCCAGTACTTC.

The V and J genes are TRBV12-3 or TRBV12-4 and TRBJ1-1, with D possibly being TRBD1 (5 bases). V was pared by 1 base and J by 4 bases, with 7 bases between. The CDR3 extends over 13 amino acids. The CDR3: CASSLGTTTEAFF. The CDR3 DNA follows: TGTGCCAGCAGTTTAGGGACAACCACTGAAGCTTTCTTT.

This sequence joins TRBV7-6 and TRBJ1-6; D remains ambiguous. The germline V gene has CDR1 SGHVS and CDR2 FNYEAQ. Deletions cut 5 bases from V and 4 bases from J, with 6 bases between. This CDR3 region has 13 residues. CDR3 sequence reads: CASSPQYNSPLHF. In DNA form, the CDR3 reads TGTGCCAGCAGCCCACAGTATAATTCACCCCTCCACTTT.

The rearrangement links TRBV19 to TRBJ1-6; D remains ambiguous. CDR1 and CDR2 from the germline V gene are LNHDA and SQIVND (reference sequence). The CDR3 length is 15 residues. V lost 5 bases, J lost 5 bases, and 13 bases lay in between. CDR3 DNA: TGTGCCAGTAGTCCTCGGGGAGTGGATAATTCACCCCTCCACTTT. This translates into CASSPRGVDNSPLHF.

This rearrangement joins TRBV30 to TRBJ1-2; D is perhaps TRBD1 (5 bases). The CDR3 totals 14 residues. Germline V lookup: CDR1 GTSNPN, CDR2 SVGIG (reference sequence). V was pared by 0 bases and J by 4 bases, with 12 bases between. The CDR3 DNA reads TGTGCCTGGAGTGTGGGGCAGGCTCTCTATGGCTACACCTTC. Translating gives CAWSVGQALYGYTF. The entire variable domain, with the rest obtained from reference TRBV30 and TRBJ1-2, is as follows: SQTIHQWPATLVQPVGSPLSLECTVEGTSNPNLYWYRQAAGRGLQLLFYSVGIGQISSEVPQNLSASRPQDRQFILSSKKLLLSDSGFYLCAWSVGQALYGYTFGSGTRLTVV.

The gene calls are TRBV10-3 and TRBJ1-2, with 7 bases that match TRBD1. In germline, CDR1 is ENHRY, CDR2 SYGVKD. This CDR3 comprises 13 residues. The V and J ends lost 6 bases and 7 bases, in that order; junction bases with no gene match: 8. The CDR3 sequence: CAISPDRVSGYTF. In DNA form, the CDR3 reads TGTGCCATCAGCCCCGACAGGGTTTCTGGCTACACCTTC.

This chain uses TRBV5-1 with TRBJ1-1; no clear D. This CDR3 has 13 amino acids. Germline CDR1 and CDR2: SGHRS and YFSETQ. With 5 bases removed from V and 1 base from J, the gap between germline ends came to 9 bases. The CDR3 bases are TGCGCCAGCAGTATTGCACAGAACACTGAAGCTTTCTTT. This gives the protein CASSIAQNTEAFF.

The chain is built from TRBV4-1 and TRBJ1-2; 9 bases agree with TRBD1. The CDR3 covers 14 residues. Germline lookup yields CDR1 MGHRA and CDR2 YSYEKL. Losses at the gene ends were 5 bases for V and 4 bases for J; bases not matched to a gene: 5. The DNA for the CDR3 is TGCGCCAGCAGCTCATCGACAGGGGGCTATGGCTACACCTTC. It yields the protein CASSSSTGGYGYTF.

This clone was detected once. The chain couples TRBV7-2 to TRBJ1-2, with D perhaps matching TRBD1 (6 bases). The CDR3 sequence is 14 residues long. Germline V CDR1 and CDR2: SGHTA, FQGNSA. V was clipped by 1 base and J by 7 bases, with 13 bases between them. The CDR3 sequence is CASSLGPGVGGYTF. The CDR3 nucleotides are TGTGCCAGCAGCTTAGGTCCAGGGGTCGGTGGCTACACCTTC.

V is TRBV19 and J is TRBJ1-1; D uncertain. The CDR3 totals 12 residues. V was trimmed by 4 bases and J by 4 bases, leaving 7 bases between them. Germline-derived CDR1 and CDR2 are LNHDA and SQIVND (reference sequence). DNA of the CDR3: TGTGCCAGTAGTAGCCAGATCACTGAAGCTTTCTTT. As protein: CASSSQITEAFF.

This chain links TRBV6-2 or TRBV6-3 with TRBJ1-1, with a possible D match to TRBD1 (5 bases). This CDR3 is built from 15 residues. With 1 base removed from V and 4 bases from J, the gap between germline ends came to 13 bases. Germline V gene lookup returns CDR1 MNHEY and CDR2 SVGEGT. The CDR3: CASSYYRSRRTEAFF. The CDR3 DNA follows: TGTGCCAGCAGTTACTACAGGTCGCGTCGCACTGAAGCTTTCTTT.

The CDR3 protein is CASSFWVGGEQYF. In DNA form, the CDR3 reads TGTGCCAGCAGCTTCTGGGTGGGGGGAGAGCAGTACTTC. The chain recombines TRBV5-4 with TRBJ2-7, with D possibly TRBD2 on 6 matching bases. The CDR3 has 13 residues. Germline CDR1 is SGHNT and CDR2 is YYREEE (reference sequence). V was trimmed by 2 bases and J by 7 bases, leaving 13 bases between them.

The chain employs TRBV19 and TRBJ2-6, with TRBD1 as a possible D gene (6 bases). In germline, CDR1 is LNHDA, CDR2 SQIVND (reference sequence). V lost 7 bases, J lost 2 bases, and 12 bases lay in between. The CDR3 spans 15 residues. DNA for the CDR3: TGTGCCAGTACCCGGACAGCCCCTGGGGCCAACGTCCTGACTTTC. This translates into CASTRTAPGANVLTF.